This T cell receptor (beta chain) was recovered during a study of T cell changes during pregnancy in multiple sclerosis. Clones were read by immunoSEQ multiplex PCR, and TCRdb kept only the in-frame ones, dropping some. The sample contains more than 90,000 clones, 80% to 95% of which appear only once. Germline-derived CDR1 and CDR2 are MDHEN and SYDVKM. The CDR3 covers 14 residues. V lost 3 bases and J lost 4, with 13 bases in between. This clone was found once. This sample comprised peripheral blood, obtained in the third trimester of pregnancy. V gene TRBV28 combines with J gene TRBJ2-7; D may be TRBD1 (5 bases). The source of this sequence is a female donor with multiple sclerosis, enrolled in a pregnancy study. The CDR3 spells CASSFQGKRYEQYF. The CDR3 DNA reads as TGTGCCAGCAGTTTTCAGGGCAAGCGTTACGAGCAGTACTTC.